This T cell receptor beta chain was sequenced in a study of T cell repertoires in breast cancer. For the study at large: Healthy donors' blood served as controls for breast cancer tumor, lymph node and blood samples. Study conclusions and caveats: TCR overlap with tumor was 6.5% to 8.5% in involved nodes and approximately 1.9% in tumor-free nodes.

The length of the CDR3 is 15 residues. From germline, CDR1 is SNHLY and CDR2 FYNNEI. The ends were cut back, 4 bases at V and 5 bases at J, with 17 bases in the middle. The expanded emulsion RT-PCR method captured paired alpha and beta chains from CD8+ T cells. Blocking oligonucleotides added to a second nested PCR suppressed unpaired genes. TCRdb reanalysed the emulsion pairing reads using MiXCR and keeps one entry per CDR3 protein. The top ten clones hold approximately 62% of a sample with roughly 39,000 distinct CDR3 sequences, about 41% of them seen once. This clonotype was seen at least ten times. Its target is not known.

The specimen sequenced was CD8+ T cells. The TCR originated in a pool of human donors with breast cancer or a healthy control (not recorded which). The chain is built from TRBV2 and TRBJ1-1; D gene unclear. The CDR3 DNA follows: TGTGCCAGCAGTGCACCCGAGGGTCTAAGTACTGAAGCTTTCTTT. Translated: CASSAPEGLSTEAFF.